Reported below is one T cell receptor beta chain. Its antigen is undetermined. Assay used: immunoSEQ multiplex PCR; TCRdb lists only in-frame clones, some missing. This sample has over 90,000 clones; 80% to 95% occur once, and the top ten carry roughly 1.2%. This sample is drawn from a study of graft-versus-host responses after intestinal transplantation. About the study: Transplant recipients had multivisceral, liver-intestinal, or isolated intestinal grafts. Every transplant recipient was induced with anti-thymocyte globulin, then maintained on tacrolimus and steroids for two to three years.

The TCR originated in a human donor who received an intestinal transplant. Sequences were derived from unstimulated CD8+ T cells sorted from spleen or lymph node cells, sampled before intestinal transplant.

The CDR3 region has the DNA TGTGCCAGCCGCCCCCAAGCAGGGGGGGAGCAGTACTTC. Translation gives CASRPQAGGEQYF. The chain combines TRBV27 with TRBJ2-7, with D possibly being TRBD1 (7 bases). CDR1 and CDR2 from the germline V gene are MNHEY and SMNVEV (reference sequence). The ends were cut back, 8 bases at V and 7 bases at J, with 18 bases in the middle. The length of the CDR3 is 13 residues.